This T cell receptor beta chain was documented in a study of tumor-infiltrating lymphocytes in primary liver carcinoma. Overall study: Patients, male and female, were 30 to 69 years old. Study findings and constraints: The study found only about 7-25% of top clones in all five tumor regions.

This clonotype was seen only a few times. Its matching antigen is unknown. With a much larger clone just one base away, this may be a read error. With roughly 500 ng total RNA as template and a constant-region primer, TCR beta cDNA was made. Researchers made the TCR beta libraries by running three nested multiplex PCR rounds with slightly modified ARM-PCR. For roughly 10 cycles apiece, the opening two PCR rounds ran with TRBV1-TRBV30 forward primers and a C-beta reverse primer. TCRdb reprocessed the multiplex PCR reads via MiXCR and lists one record per CDR3 protein. Of roughly 100,000 distinct CDR3 sequences in the sample, about three quarters were seen once. The CDR3 contains 13 residues. V lost 8 bases to trimming and J lost 6 bases, with 15 bases between them. The germline gives CDR1 MNHEY, CDR2 SVGAGI. Without any cell sorting, about 20-32 mg of bulk tissue yielded co-extracted RNA and DNA.

This clonotype originated in an older woman with primary liver carcinoma and hepatitis B virus infection. The sequencing sample was made of liver tumor tissue from sampling region 5. The subset here: tumor region T5, tumor centre. The chain is built from TRBV6-5 and TRBJ2-3; no definite D call. CDR3 in DNA: TGTGCCAGCGGTTTCGCATCCGGGGATACGCAGTATTTT. Protein: CASGFASGDTQYF.